The subject of this entry is one T cell receptor beta chain. Its specificity is not known. This sample stems from a study of identical twins' blood T cells. Study background: About 50 million reads came from 12 libraries, six alpha, six beta. Findings and limits, study-wide: Each donor's most abundant TCRbeta clonotypes shared more CDR3 sequences with her twin than unrelated donors. Twin similarity might stem from environmental factors, not only genetics.

Authors' methods: Each donor had about 100,000 to nearly 550,000 clonotypes. TCRdb reprocessed the 5' RACE reads via MiXCR and lists one record per CDR3 protein. The V and J calls and clone size are TCRdb's, not the authors'. In the table there are 350,000 to 400,000 distinct CDR3 sequences, over 25% of which are singletons. Trimming took 9 bases from V and 6 from J; bases not matched to a gene: 19. The germline gives CDR1 LNHDA, CDR2 SQIVND (reference sequence). The CDR3 spans 16 residues. Sequencing was carried out using PBMCs. The source of this sequence is a woman aged 18-55 years in good health. V and J are TRBV19 and TRBJ1-1; 7 nucleotides agree with TRBD1. The CDR3 spells CASNNLGNLGGAEAFF. CDR3 in DNA: TGTGCCAGCAATAACCTCGGGAACCTAGGGGGCGCTGAAGCTTTCTTT.